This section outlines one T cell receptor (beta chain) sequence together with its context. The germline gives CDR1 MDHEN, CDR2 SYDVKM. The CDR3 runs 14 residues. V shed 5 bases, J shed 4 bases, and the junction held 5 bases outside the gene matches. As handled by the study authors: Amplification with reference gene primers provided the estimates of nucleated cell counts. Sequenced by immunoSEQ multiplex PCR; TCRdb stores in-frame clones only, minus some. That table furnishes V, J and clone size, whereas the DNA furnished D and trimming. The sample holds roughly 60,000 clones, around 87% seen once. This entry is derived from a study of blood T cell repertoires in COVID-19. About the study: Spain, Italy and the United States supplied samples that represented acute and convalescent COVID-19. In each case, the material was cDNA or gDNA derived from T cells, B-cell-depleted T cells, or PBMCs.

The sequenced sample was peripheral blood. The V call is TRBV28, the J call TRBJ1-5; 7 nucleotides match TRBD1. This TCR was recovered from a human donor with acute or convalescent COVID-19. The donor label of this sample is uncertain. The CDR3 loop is CASSRTGLNQPQHF. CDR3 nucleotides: TGTGCCAGCAGTCGGACAGGATTAAATCAGCCCCAGCATTTT.